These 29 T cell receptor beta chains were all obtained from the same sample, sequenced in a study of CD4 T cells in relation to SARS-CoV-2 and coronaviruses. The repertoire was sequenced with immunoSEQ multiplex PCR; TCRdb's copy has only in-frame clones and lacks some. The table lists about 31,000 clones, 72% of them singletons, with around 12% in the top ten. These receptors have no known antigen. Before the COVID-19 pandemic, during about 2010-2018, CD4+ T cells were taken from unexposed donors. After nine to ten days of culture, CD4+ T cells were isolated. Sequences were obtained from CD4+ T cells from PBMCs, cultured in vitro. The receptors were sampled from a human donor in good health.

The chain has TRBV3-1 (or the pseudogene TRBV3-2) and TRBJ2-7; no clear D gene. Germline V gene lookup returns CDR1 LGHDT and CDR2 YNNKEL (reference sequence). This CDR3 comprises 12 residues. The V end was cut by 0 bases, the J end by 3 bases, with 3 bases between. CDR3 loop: CASSQEDYEQYF. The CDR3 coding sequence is TGTGCCAGCAGCCAAGAGGACTACGAGCAGTACTTC.

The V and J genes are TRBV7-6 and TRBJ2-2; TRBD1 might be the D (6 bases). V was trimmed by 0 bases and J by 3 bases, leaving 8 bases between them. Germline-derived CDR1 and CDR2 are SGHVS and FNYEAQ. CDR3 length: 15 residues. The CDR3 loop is CASSLAGADTGELFF. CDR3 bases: TGTGCCAGCAGCTTAGCGGGGGCTGACACCGGGGAGCTGTTTTTT.

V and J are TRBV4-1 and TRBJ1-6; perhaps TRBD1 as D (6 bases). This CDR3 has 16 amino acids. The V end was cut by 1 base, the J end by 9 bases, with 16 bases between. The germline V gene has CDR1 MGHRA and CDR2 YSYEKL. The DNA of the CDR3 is TGCGCCAGCAGCCAAGTAGGAGACAGGAGGCGTTCACCCCTCCACTTT. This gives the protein CASSQVGDRRRSPLHF.

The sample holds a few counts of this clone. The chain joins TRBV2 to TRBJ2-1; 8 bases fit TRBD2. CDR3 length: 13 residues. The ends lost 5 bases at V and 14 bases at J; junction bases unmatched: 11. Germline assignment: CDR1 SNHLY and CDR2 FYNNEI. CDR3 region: CASSFQPGLEKFF. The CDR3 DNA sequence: TGTGCCAGCAGTTTCCAACCGGGACTAGAGAAGTTCTTC.

CDR3 region: CASSLAVPNYGYTF. The CDR3 DNA is TGTGCCAGCAGTTTGGCGGTTCCTAACTATGGCTACACCTTC. V is TRBV27 and J is TRBJ1-2; D is unresolved. CDR3 length: 14 amino acids. The V and J ends lost 3 bases and 0 bases respectively, with 8 bases between them. Germline CDR1 and CDR2: MNHEY and SMNVEV (reference sequence).

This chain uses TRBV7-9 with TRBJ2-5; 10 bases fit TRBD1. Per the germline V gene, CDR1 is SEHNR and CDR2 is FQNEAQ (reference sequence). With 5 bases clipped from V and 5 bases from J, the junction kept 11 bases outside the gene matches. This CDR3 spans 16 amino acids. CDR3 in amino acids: CASSATGQGSRETQYF. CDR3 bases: TGTGCCAGCAGCGCGACGGGACAGGGGAGTAGGGAGACCCAGTACTTC. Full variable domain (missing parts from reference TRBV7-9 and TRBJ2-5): DTGVSQNPRHKITKRGQNVTFRCDPISEHNRLYWYRQTLGQGPEFLTYFQNEAQLEKSRLLSDRFSAERPKGSFSTLEIQRTEQGDSAMYLCASSATGQGSRETQYFGPGTRLLVL.

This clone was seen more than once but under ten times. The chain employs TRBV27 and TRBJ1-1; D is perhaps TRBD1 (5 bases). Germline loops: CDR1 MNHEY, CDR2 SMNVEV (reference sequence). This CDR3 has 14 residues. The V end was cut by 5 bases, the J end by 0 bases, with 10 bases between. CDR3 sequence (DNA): TGTGCCAGCAGTACCGGGACCCTGAACACTGAAGCTTTCTTT. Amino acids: CASSTGTLNTEAFF.

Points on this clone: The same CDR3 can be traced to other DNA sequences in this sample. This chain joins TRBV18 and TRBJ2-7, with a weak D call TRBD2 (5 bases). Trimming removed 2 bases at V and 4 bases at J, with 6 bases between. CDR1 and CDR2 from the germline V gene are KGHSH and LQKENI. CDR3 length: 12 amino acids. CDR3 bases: TGTGCCAGCTCACCAACGGGGTACGAGCAGTACTTC. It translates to CASSPTGYEQYF.

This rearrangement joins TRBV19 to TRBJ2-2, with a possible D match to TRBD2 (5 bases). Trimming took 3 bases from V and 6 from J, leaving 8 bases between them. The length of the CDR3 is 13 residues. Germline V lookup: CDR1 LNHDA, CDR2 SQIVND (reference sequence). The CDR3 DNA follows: TGTGCCAGTAGTATGATCGGGGCCGGGGAGCTGTTTTTT. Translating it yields CASSMIGAGELFF.

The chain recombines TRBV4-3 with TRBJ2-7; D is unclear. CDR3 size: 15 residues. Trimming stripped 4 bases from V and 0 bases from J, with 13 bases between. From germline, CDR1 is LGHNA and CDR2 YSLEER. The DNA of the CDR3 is TGCGCCAGCAGCCCGTATGGGATAAGCTCCTACGAGCAGTACTTC. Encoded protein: CASSPYGISSYEQYF.

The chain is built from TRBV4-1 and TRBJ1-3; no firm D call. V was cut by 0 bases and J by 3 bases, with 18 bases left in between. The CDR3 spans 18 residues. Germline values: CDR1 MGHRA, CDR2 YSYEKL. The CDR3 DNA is TGCGCCAGCAGCCAAGACAACCTGCGCGCCGTTGGTGGAAACACCATATATTTT. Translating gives CASSQDNLRAVGGNTIYF.

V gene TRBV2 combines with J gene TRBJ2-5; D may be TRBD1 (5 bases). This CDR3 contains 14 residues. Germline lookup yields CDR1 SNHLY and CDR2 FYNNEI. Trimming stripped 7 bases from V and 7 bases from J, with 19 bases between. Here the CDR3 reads CASTPEQGTGTQYF. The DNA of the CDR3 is TGTGCCAGCACCCCCGAGCAGGGAACGGGGACCCAGTACTTC.

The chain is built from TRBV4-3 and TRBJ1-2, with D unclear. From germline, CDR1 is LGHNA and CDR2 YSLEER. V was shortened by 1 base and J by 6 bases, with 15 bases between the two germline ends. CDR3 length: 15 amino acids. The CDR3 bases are TGCGCCAGCAGCCAAGCACTCCTTTACGCGAATGGCTACACCTTC. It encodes CASSQALLYANGYTF.

This chain's CDR3 is CASSPSILGGRRTGELFF. Here the CDR3 DNA reads TGTGCCAGCAGCCCATCCATCCTCGGGGGGCGAAGAACCGGGGAGCTGTTTTTT. This sequence joins TRBV11-2 and TRBJ2-2, with TRBD2 as a possible D gene (7 bases). Germline values: CDR1 SGHAT, CDR2 FQNNGV. The CDR3 loop spans 18 amino acids. The V end was cut by 5 bases, the J end by 5 bases, with 24 bases between.

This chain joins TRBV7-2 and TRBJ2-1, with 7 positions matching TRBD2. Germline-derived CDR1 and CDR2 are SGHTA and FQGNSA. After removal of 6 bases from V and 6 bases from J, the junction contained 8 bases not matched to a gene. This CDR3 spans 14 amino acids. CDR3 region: CASRTGGQVNEQFF. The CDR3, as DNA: TGTGCCAGCAGGACGGGGGGTCAGGTCAATGAGCAGTTCTTC. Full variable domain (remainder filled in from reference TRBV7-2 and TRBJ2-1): GAGVSQSPSNKVTEKGKDVELRCDPISGHTALYWYRQSLGQGLEFLIYFQGNSAPDKSGLPSDRFSAERTGGSVSTLTIQRTQQEDSAVYLCASRTGGQVNEQFFGPGTRLTVL.

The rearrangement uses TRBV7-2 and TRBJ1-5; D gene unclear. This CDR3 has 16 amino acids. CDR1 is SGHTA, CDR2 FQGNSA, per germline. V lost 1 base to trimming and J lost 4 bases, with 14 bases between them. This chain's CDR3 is CASSLVGTDSNQPQHF. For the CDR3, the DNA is TGTGCCAGCAGCTTAGTGGGAACGGATTCTAATCAGCCCCAGCATTTT.

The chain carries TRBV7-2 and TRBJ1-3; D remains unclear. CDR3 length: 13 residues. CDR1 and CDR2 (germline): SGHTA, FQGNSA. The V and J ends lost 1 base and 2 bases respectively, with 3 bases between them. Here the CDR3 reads CASSLVPGNTIYF. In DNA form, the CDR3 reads TGTGCCAGCAGCTTAGTCCCTGGAAACACCATATATTTT.

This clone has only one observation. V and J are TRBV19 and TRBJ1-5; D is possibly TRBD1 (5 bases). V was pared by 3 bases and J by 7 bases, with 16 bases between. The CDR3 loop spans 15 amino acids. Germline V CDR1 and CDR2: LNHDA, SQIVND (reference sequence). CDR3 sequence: CASSMGGGAWQPQHF. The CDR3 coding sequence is TGTGCCAGTAGTATGGGAGGAGGGGCGTGGCAGCCCCAGCATTTT.

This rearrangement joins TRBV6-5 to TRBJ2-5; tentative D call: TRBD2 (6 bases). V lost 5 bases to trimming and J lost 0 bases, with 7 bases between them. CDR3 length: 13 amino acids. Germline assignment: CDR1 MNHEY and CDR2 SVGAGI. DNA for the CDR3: TGTGCCAGCAGTAGGGACTACCAAGAGACCCAGTACTTC. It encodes CASSRDYQETQYF.

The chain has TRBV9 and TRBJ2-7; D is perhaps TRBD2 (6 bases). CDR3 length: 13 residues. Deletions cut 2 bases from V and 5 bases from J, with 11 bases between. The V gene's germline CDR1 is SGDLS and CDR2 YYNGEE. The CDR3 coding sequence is TGTGCCAGCAGCGTGGAGACTAGTCACGAGCAGTACTTC. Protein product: CASSVETSHEQYF.

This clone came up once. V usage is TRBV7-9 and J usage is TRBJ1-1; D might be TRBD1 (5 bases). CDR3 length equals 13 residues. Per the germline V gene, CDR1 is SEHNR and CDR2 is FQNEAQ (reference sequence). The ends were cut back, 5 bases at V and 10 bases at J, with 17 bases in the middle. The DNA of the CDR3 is TGTGCCAGCAGCACCCGGGACTCCCGCGGAGCTTTCTTT. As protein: CASSTRDSRGAFF.

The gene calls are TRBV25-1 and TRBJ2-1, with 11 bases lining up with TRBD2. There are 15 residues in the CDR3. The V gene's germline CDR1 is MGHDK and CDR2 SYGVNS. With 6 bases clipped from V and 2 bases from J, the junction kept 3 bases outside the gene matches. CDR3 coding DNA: TGTGCCAGCAGGGATAGCGGGGGGGCCTACAATGAGCAGTTCTTC. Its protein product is CASRDSGGAYNEQFF.

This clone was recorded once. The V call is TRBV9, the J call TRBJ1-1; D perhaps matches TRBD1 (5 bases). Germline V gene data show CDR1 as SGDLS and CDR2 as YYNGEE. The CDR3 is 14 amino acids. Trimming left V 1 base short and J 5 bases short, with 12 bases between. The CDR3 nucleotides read TGTGCCAGCAGCGTACTAGACAGAAGGACTGAAGCTTTCTTT. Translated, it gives CASSVLDRRTEAFF.

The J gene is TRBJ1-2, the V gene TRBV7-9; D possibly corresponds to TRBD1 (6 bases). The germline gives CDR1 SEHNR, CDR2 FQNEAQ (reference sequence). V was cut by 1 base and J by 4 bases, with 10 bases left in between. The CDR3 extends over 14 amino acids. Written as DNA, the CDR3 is TGTGCCAGCAGCTTAGGCGGACAGTCCTATGGCTACACCTTC. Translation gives CASSLGGQSYGYTF.

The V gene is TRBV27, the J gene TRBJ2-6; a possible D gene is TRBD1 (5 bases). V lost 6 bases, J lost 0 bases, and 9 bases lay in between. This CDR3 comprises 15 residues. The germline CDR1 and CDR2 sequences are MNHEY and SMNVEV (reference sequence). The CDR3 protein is CASRRQGSGANVLTF. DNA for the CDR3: TGTGCCAGCAGGCGGCAGGGCTCTGGGGCCAACGTCCTGACTTTC.

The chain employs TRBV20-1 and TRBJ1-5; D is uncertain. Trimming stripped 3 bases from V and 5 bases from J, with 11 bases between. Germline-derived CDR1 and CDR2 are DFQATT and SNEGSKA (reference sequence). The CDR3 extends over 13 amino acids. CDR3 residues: CSASGGVYQPQHF. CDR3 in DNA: TGCAGTGCTAGTGGTGGGGTGTATCAGCCCCAGCATTTT.

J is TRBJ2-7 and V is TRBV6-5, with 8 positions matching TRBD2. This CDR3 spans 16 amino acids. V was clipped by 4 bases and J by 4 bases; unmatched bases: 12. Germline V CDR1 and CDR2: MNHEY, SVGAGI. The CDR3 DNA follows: TGTGCCAGCAGTTTGGTGGGCCCCAGCGGGGGATACGAGCAGTACTTC. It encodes CASSLVGPSGGYEQYF.

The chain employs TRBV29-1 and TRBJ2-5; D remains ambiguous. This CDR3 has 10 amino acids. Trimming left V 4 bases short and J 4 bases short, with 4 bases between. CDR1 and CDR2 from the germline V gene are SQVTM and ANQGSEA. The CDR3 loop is CSVVGETQYF. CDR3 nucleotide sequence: TGCAGCGTTGTTGGAGAGACCCAGTACTTC.

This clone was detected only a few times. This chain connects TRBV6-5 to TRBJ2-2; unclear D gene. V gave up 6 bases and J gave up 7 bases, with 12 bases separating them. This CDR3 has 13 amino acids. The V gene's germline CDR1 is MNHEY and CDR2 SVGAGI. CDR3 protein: CASRSLRNGELFF. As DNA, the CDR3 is TGTGCCAGCAGAAGCCTCAGGAACGGGGAGCTGTTTTTT.